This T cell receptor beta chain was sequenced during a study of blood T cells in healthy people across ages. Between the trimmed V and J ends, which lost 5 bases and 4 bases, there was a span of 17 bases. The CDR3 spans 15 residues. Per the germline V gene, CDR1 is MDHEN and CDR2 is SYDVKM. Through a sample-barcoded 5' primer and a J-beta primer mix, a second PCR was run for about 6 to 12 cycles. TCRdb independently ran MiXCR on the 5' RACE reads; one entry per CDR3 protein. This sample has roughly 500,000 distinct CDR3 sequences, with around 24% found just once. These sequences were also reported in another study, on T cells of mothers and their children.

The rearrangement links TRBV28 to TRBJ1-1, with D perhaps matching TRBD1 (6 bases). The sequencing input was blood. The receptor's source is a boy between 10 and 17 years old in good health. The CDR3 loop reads CASSPAQGSGTEAFF. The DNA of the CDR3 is TGTGCCAGCAGTCCGGCGCAGGGGAGTGGCACTGAAGCTTTCTTT. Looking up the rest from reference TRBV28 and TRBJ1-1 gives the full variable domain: DVKVTQSSRYLVKRTGEKVFLECVQDMDHENMFWYRQDPGLGLRLIYFSYDVKMKEKGDIPEGYSVSREKKERFSLILESASTNQTSMYLCASSPAQGSGTEAFFGQGTRLTVV.